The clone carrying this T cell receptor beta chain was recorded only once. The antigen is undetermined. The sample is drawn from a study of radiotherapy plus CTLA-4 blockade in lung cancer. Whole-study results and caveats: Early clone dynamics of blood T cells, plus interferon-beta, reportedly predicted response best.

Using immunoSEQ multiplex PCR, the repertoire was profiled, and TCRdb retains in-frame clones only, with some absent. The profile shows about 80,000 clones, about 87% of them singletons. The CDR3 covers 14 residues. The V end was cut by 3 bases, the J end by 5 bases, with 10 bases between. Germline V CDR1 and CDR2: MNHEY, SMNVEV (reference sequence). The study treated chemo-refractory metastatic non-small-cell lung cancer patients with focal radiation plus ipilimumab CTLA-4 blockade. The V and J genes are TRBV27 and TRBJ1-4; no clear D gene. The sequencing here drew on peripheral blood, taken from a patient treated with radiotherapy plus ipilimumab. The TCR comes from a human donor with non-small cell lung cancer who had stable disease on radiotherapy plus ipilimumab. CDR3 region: CASSFVGSNEKLFF. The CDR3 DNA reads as TGTGCCAGCAGTTTTGTAGGGTCCAATGAAAAACTGTTTTTT.